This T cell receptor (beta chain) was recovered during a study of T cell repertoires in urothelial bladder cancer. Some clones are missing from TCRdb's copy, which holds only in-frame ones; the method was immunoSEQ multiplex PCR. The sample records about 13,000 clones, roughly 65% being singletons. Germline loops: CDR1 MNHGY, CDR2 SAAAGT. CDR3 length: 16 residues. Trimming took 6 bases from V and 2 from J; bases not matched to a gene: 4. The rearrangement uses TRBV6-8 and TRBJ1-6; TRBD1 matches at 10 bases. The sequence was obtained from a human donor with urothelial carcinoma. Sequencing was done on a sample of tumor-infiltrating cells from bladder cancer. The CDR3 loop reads CASRSTGGTYNSPLHF. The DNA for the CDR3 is TGTGCCAGCAGATCGACAGGGGGCACCTATAATTCACCCCTCCACTTT.